The clone carrying this T cell receptor (beta chain) was observed a few times. These data originate in a study of cytomegalovirus exposure and HLA in healthy donors. Study information: Among several hundred genotyped donors, around 77% fell in the Caucasian-associated ancestry cluster.

Primers for the PCR totalled 60 Vbeta and 13 Jbeta. Assay: immunoSEQ multiplex PCR; the TCRdb copy retains only in-frame clones and omits some. The sample includes roughly 200,000 clones, about 10% of them seen just once. The V and J ends lost 4 bases and 1 base, in that order; junction bases with no gene match: 3. Germline values: CDR1 LGHNA, CDR2 YNFKEQ. This CDR3 contains 14 residues. This chain links TRBV4-2 with TRBJ2-7; 8 positions match TRBD2. The specimen was PBMCs. The sequence was collected from a young woman in good health and CMV-seropositive. The CDR3, as DNA: TGTGCCAGCAGCCTTAGCGGGGCGTCCTACGAGCAGTACTTC. Protein sequence: CASSLSGASYEQYF.